One and the same sample provided the 29 T cell receptor beta chains below, sequenced in a study of cytomegalovirus exposure and HLA in healthy donors. The table came from immunoSEQ multiplex PCR; TCRdb's copy has only in-frame clones and leaves some out. The sample consists of hundreds of thousands of clones, 90% of them appearing once. The source material was PBMCs. The receptors derive from a woman in her 30s in good health and CMV-seronegative.

This chain uses TRBV6-1 with TRBJ1-5, with 8 nucleotides matching TRBD1. This CDR3 spans 16 amino acids. From germline, CDR1 is MNHNS and CDR2 SASEGT. The V and J ends lost 3 bases and 3 bases, in that order; junction bases with no gene match: 7. CDR3 in amino acids: CASSDANRGDNQPQHF. CDR3 nucleotide sequence: TGTGCCAGCAGTGATGCGAACAGGGGGGACAATCAGCCCCAGCATTTT.

J is TRBJ2-5 and V is TRBV7-9; D is unresolved. CDR1 SEHNR and CDR2 FQNEAQ come from the germline V gene (reference sequence). This CDR3 is built from 13 residues. V was shortened by 5 bases and J by 0 bases, with 7 bases between the two germline ends. The CDR3 loop is CASSIVYQETQYF. The CDR3 region has the DNA TGTGCCAGCAGCATCGTATACCAAGAGACCCAGTACTTC.

The CDR3: CASSRSKIPYEQYF. CDR3 nucleotide sequence: TGTGCCAGCAGCAGAAGTAAAATTCCCTACGAGCAGTACTTC. The J gene is TRBJ2-7, the V gene TRBV6-7; D not certain. TRBV6-7 is filed as an ORF, its function uncertain. The CDR3 spans 14 residues. V lost 6 bases, J lost 2 bases, and 14 bases lay in between.

The chain links TRBV16 to TRBJ2-7; D is possibly TRBD1 (6 bases). This CDR3 has 14 residues. V was clipped by 4 bases and J by 0 bases, with 10 bases between them. Per the germline V gene, CDR1 is KGHSY and CDR2 is FQNENV. In nucleotides, the CDR3 is TGTGCCAGCAGCCTATTGGACAGCTCCTACGAGCAGTACTTC. The encoded protein is CASSLLDSSYEQYF.

V usage is TRBV7-3 and J usage is TRBJ2-1, with TRBD2 identical over 14 bases. In germline, CDR1 is SGHTA, CDR2 FQGTGA. V shed 4 bases, J shed 4 bases, and the junction held 9 bases outside the gene matches. The CDR3 covers 18 residues. This CDR3 is CASSSQGTSGRRYNEQFF. CDR3 DNA sequence: TGTGCCAGCAGCTCACAAGGGACTAGCGGGAGAAGGTACAATGAGCAGTTCTTC. The full variable domain, its missing parts supplied by reference TRBV7-3 and TRBJ2-1, is GAGVSQTPSNKVTEKGKYVELRCDPISGHTALYWYRQSLGQGPEFLIYFQGTGAADDSGLPNDRFFAVRPEGSVSTLKIQRTERGDSAVYLCASSSQGTSGRRYNEQFFGPGTRLTVL.

The chain carries TRBV28 and TRBJ2-7; weak D call: TRBD2 (5 bases). CDR3 length: 13 residues. The V and J ends lost 8 bases and 0 bases respectively, with 11 bases between them. Germline CDR1 is MDHEN and CDR2 is SYDVKM. CDR3 region: CASERTDSYEQYF. In DNA form, the CDR3 reads TGTGCCAGCGAGCGGACTGACTCCTACGAGCAGTACTTC.

The V call is TRBV2, the J call TRBJ2-6; D call uncertain. The CDR3 covers 15 residues. Trimming removed 1 base from V and 0 bases from J, with 4 bases in between. From germline, CDR1 is SNHLY and CDR2 FYNNEI. The CDR3 reads CASSEGVSGANVLTF. Written as DNA, the CDR3 is TGTGCCAGCAGTGAAGGGGTCTCTGGGGCCAACGTCCTGACTTTC.

The chain uses TRBV6-6 and TRBJ2-7; the D call may be TRBD1 or TRBD2 (6 bases each). The CDR3 sequence is 13 residues long. CDR1 and CDR2 (germline): MNHNY, SVGAGI (reference sequence). V was trimmed by 8 bases and J by 4 bases, leaving 15 bases between them. The CDR3 here is CASVSGGLYEQYF. CDR3 nucleotide sequence: TGTGCCAGCGTGAGTGGGGGGCTGTACGAGCAGTACTTC.

The V gene is TRBV15, the J gene TRBJ2-2; TRBD1 matches 8 bases. Germline V gene sequence: CDR1 LNHNV, CDR2 YYDKDF (reference sequence). V dropped 1 base and J dropped 1; count of bases not matched to a gene: 2. The CDR3 has 16 amino acids. In DNA form, the CDR3 reads TGTGCCACCAGCAGAGGCGGGACAGGGAACACCGGGGAGCTGTTTTTT. The encoded protein is CATSRGGTGNTGELFF.

This clone was seen only once. The chain uses TRBV29-1 and TRBJ2-5; TRBD2 agrees at 10 bases. This CDR3 is built from 14 residues. With 5 bases clipped from V and 4 bases from J, the junction kept 7 bases outside the gene matches. Germline V gives CDR1 SQVTM, CDR2 ANQGSEA. CDR3 in DNA: TGCAGCGTTACTCTAGCGGGAGTGTTAGAGACCCAGTACTTC. Residues: CSVTLAGVLETQYF.

The chain combines TRBV9 with TRBJ1-1; 7 nucleotides agree with TRBD1. The CDR3 length is 17 residues. CDR1 is SGDLS and CDR2 is YYNGEE in the germline V gene. The J segment lost 0 bases and the V segment lost 0 bases, leaving 8 bases of the junction unmatched. The CDR3: CASSVAQGGWMNTEAFF. The CDR3 DNA sequence: TGTGCCAGCAGCGTAGCCCAGGGGGGGTGGATGAACACTGAAGCTTTCTTT.

The chain recombines TRBV4-2 with TRBJ2-6, with D maybe TRBD2 (5 bases). Germline CDR1 and CDR2: LGHNA and YNFKEQ. V shed 8 bases and J shed 5 bases, with 10 bases lying between them. CDR3 length: 13 amino acids. Here the CDR3 DNA reads TGTGCCAGCGGGAGTCTCCGGGCCAACGTCCTGACTTTC. The encoded protein is CASGSLRANVLTF.

This chain connects TRBV5-1 to TRBJ1-4; TRBD1 matches 8 bases. After removal of 4 bases from V and 8 bases from J, the junction contained 10 bases not matched to a gene. Germline CDR1 and CDR2: SGHRS and YFSETQ. This CDR3 is 15 amino acids long. CDR3 DNA sequence: TGCGCCAGCAGCGGGGGACAGGCGGCAGGGGAAAAACTGTTTTTT. This gives the protein CASSGGQAAGEKLFF.

This chain joins TRBV19 and TRBJ2-7; 8 nucleotides align to TRBD2. The germline V gene encodes CDR1 LNHDA and CDR2 SQIVND (reference sequence). The CDR3 is made up of 17 amino acids. V trimming: 2 bases; J trimming: 5 bases; junction bases outside the gene matches: 14. CDR3 bases: TGTGCCAGTAGTATACCGGGGGGGGATCTCGGCTTCGACGAGCAGTACTTC. Protein: CASSIPGGDLGFDEQYF. Full variable domain (missing parts from reference TRBV19 and TRBJ2-7): DGGITQSPKYLFRKEGQNVTLSCEQNLNHDAMYWYRQDPGQGLRLIYYSQIVNDFQKGDIAEGYSVSREKKESFPLTVTSAQKNPTAFYLCASSIPGGDLGFDEQYFGPGTRLTVT.

The chain is built from TRBV18 and TRBJ2-7, with 10 positions matching TRBD2. CDR3 length: 16 amino acids. From germline, CDR1 is KGHSH and CDR2 LQKENI. J was trimmed by 5 bases and V by 4 bases; bases with no gene match: 11. CDR3: CASSLTGTSGINEQYF. The CDR3 DNA reads as TGTGCCAGCTCACTGACGGGAACTAGCGGGATTAACGAGCAGTACTTC.

This clone occurred once. V is TRBV6-6 and J is TRBJ2-2, with D perhaps being TRBD1 or TRBD2 (5 bases each). Trimming pared 5 bases from V and 1 base from J, leaving 11 bases between. CDR3 length equals 15 residues. Germline V gene sequence: CDR1 MNHNY, CDR2 SVGAGI (reference sequence). The CDR3 spells CASSTWGLNTGELFF. CDR3 nucleotides: TGTGCCAGCAGTACCTGGGGGTTGAACACCGGGGAGCTGTTTTTT.

The rearrangement uses TRBV19 and TRBJ2-2; TRBD2 aligns across 7 bases. CDR3 length: 14 amino acids. The germline gives CDR1 LNHDA, CDR2 SQIVND (reference sequence). With 3 bases clipped from V and 9 bases from J, the junction kept 7 bases outside the gene matches. The CDR3 bases are TGTGCCAGTAGTATTGTGGCTAGCGGATGGGAGCTGTTTTTT. Its protein is CASSIVASGWELFF.

The chain carries TRBV28 and TRBJ1-4; D not resolved. V lost 4 bases, J lost 4 bases, and 10 bases lay in between. The germline CDR1 and CDR2 sequences are MDHEN and SYDVKM. The CDR3 loop spans 14 amino acids. Here the CDR3 reads CASSYSLRNEKLFF. In DNA, the CDR3 is TGTGCCAGCAGTTACAGTCTACGTAATGAAAAACTGTTTTTT.

V is TRBV4-1 and J is TRBJ1-2; D is uncertain. The CDR3 extends over 13 amino acids. The germline V and J ends were trimmed by 1 base and 4 bases, with 7 bases remaining between them. CDR1 and CDR2 from the germline V gene are MGHRA and YSYEKL. CDR3 sequence: CASSQGLSYGYTF. For the CDR3, the DNA is TGCGCCAGCAGCCAAGGACTATCCTATGGCTACACCTTC.

The rearrangement uses TRBV19 and TRBJ2-3; TRBD2 agrees at 9 bases. After removal of 5 bases from V and 0 bases from J, the junction contained 3 bases not matched to a gene. The CDR3 is 15 residues long. The V gene's germline CDR1 is LNHDA and CDR2 SQIVND (reference sequence). The CDR3 reads CASSVTSGSTDTQYF. CDR3 coding DNA: TGTGCCAGTAGTGTGACTAGCGGTAGCACAGATACGCAGTATTTT. Supplemented by reference TRBV19 and TRBJ2-3, the full variable domain reads DGGITQSPKYLFRKEGQNVTLSCEQNLNHDAMYWYRQDPGQGLRLIYYSQIVNDFQKGDIAEGYSVSREKKESFPLTVTSAQKNPTAFYLCASSVTSGSTDTQYFGPGTRLTVL.

This rearrangement joins TRBV9 to TRBJ2-1; D possibly uses TRBD1 or TRBD2 (6 bases each). This CDR3 region has 17 residues. V lost 4 bases and J lost 4, with 21 bases in between. Germline loops: CDR1 SGDLS, CDR2 YYNGEE. The CDR3 coding sequence is TGTGCCAGCAGCCCCCCCCTTGGGGGGCGAATTTACAATGAGCAGTTCTTC. Its translation: CASSPPLGGRIYNEQFF.

The genes are TRBV4-2 and TRBJ2-3, with D unresolved. This CDR3 is 13 amino acids long. The V end lost 1 base, the J end lost 3 bases, and 5 bases lay between the germline ends. From germline, CDR1 is LGHNA and CDR2 YNFKEQ. As DNA, the CDR3 is TGTGCCAGCAGCCAAGGTTTAACAGATACGCAGTATTTT. Protein product: CASSQGLTDTQYF.

The gene calls are TRBV11-2 and TRBJ1-3, with 8 nucleotides matching TRBD1. Losses at the gene ends were 5 bases for V and 0 bases for J; bases not matched to a gene: 3. Germline V gene lookup returns CDR1 SGHAT and CDR2 FQNNGV. The CDR3 has 15 residues. The CDR3 loop reads CASSPTGGSGNTIYF. The CDR3, as DNA: TGTGCCAGCAGCCCAACAGGGGGCTCTGGAAACACCATATATTTT.

The V and J genes are TRBV5-1 and TRBJ2-3; no clear D. This CDR3 is 16 amino acids long. Germline CDR1 and CDR2: SGHRS and YFSETQ. Deletions cut 1 base from V and 3 bases from J, with 15 bases between. This CDR3 reads CASSLSMETATDTQYF. The CDR3, as DNA: TGCGCCAGCAGCTTGTCAATGGAGACGGCAACAGATACGCAGTATTTT. The whole variable domain, filled in from reference TRBV5-1 and TRBJ2-3, reads KAGVTQTPRYLIKTRGQQVTLSCSPISGHRSVSWYQQTPGQGLQFLFEYFSETQRNKGNFPGRFSGRQFSNSRSEMNVSTLELGDSALYLCASSLSMETATDTQYFGPGTRLTVL.

CDR3 in amino acids: CASSQSGRQGACEQYF. CDR3 nucleotides: TGCGCCAGCAGTCAATCTGGTAGACAGGGAGCTTGCGAGCAGTACTTC. The gene calls are TRBV23-1 and TRBJ2-7; 7 bases fit TRBD1. TRBV23-1 is labeled an ORF, and its function is uncertain. The CDR3 has 16 amino acids. The V segment lost 0 bases and the J segment 6 bases; nucleotides outside the gene matches: 11.

The V and J genes are TRBV5-1 and TRBJ2-7, with D possibly being TRBD1 or TRBD2 (5 bases each). This CDR3 has 16 amino acids. Per germline, CDR1 SGHRS and CDR2 YFSETQ. Trimming pared 4 bases from V and 2 bases from J, leaving 19 bases between. CDR3 bases: TGCGCCAGCAGCGTGGCAACCGGGACGTACGCCTACGAGCAGTACTTC. This translates into CASSVATGTYAYEQYF. Full variable domain (rest looked up from reference TRBV5-1 and TRBJ2-7): KAGVTQTPRYLIKTRGQQVTLSCSPISGHRSVSWYQQTPGQGLQFLFEYFSETQRNKGNFPGRFSGRQFSNSRSEMNVSTLELGDSALYLCASSVATGTYAYEQYFGPGTRLTVT.

The rearrangement uses TRBV11-2 and TRBJ2-1; D is uncertain. The CDR3 spans 13 residues. Trimming took off 5 bases at V and 9 bases at J, with 14 bases between the two ends. The germline V gene encodes CDR1 SGHAT and CDR2 FQNNGV. The CDR3: CASSAPSGVEQFF. CDR3 DNA sequence: TGTGCCAGCAGCGCGCCGAGTGGTGTTGAGCAGTTCTTC.

About this clone: Other nucleotide sequences from this sample produce the same CDR3. The chain combines TRBV5-1 with TRBJ2-3; no definite D call. Trimming took 4 bases from V and 0 from J, leaving 3 bases between them. The CDR3 consists of 12 residues. Germline CDR1 reads SGHRS; CDR2 reads YFSETQ. CDR3 nucleotides: TGCGCCAGCAGCCCCAGCACAGATACGCAGTATTTT. Translated, it gives CASSPSTDTQYF.

As for this clone: The DNA is left out, because the CDR3 cannot be placed on it with certainty; the CDR3 is given as TCRdb lists it. This chain's CDR3 is CSLSGQGVPEYF. J is TRBJ2-3 and V is TRBV29-1; the DNA was not compared with TRBD1, the D call given in the table. The CDR3 spans 12 residues, counting both ends. Per germline, CDR1 SQVTM and CDR2 ANQGSEA.